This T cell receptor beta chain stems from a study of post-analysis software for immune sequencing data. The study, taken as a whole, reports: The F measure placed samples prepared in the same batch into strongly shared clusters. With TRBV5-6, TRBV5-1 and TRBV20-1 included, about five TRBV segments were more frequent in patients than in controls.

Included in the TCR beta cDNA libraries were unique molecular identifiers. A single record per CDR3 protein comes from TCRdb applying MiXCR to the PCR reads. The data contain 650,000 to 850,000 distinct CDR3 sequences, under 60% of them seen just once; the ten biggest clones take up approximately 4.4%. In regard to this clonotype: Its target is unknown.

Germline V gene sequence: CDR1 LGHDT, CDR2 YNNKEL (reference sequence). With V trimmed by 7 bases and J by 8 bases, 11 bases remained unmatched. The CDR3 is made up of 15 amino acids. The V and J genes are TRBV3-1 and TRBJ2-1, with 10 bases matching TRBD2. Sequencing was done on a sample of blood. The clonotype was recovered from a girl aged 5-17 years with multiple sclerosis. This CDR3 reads CASNLRTSGSHEQFF. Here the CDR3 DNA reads TGTGCCAGCAACCTAAGGACTAGCGGAAGCCATGAGCAGTTCTTC.